Each of the 17 T cell receptor beta chains below was sequenced from the same sample in a study of post-analysis software for immune sequencing data. Antigen specificity for these receptors is unknown. Study findings and constraints: Patients had higher frequencies than controls of roughly five TRBV segments, including TRBV5-6, TRBV5-1 and TRBV20-1.

Libraries were made from TCR beta cDNA, and they carried unique molecular identifiers. TCRdb processed the PCR reads anew with MiXCR; each CDR3 protein has one entry. The profile shows about 680,000 distinct CDR3 sequences, around 60% of them singletons. The sequencing input was blood. These receptors all stem from a girl aged 2 to 9 with multiple sclerosis.

This chain connects TRBV20-1 to TRBJ1-2, with D uncertain. The CDR3 extends over 15 amino acids. Germline CDR1 DFQATT, CDR2 SNEGSKA (reference sequence). The V end lost 2 bases, the J end lost 0 bases, and 13 bases lay between the germline ends. The DNA of the CDR3 is TGCAGTGCTAGAATTTCTGGCACCTCTAACTATGGCTACACCTTC. Its protein is CSARISGTSNYGYTF.

A single count supports this clonotype. The chain joins TRBV14 to TRBJ1-1; D call uncertain. The CDR3 spans 13 residues. Per the germline V gene, CDR1 is SGHDN and CDR2 is FVKESK. Trimming shortened V by 2 bases and J by 6 bases, and 10 bases separated the two germline ends. The CDR3 DNA reads TGTGCCAGCAGCCAACTCCCTCTCTCTGAAGCTTTCTTT. It codes for CASSQLPLSEAFF. Filled out from reference TRBV14 and TRBJ1-1, the complete variable domain reads EAGVTQFPSHSVIEKGQTVTLRCDPISGHDNLYWYRRVMGKEIKFLLHFVKESKQDESGMPNNRFLAERTGGTYSTLKVQPAELEDSGVYFCASSQLPLSEAFFGQGTRLTVV.

This chain links TRBV12-3 or TRBV12-4 with TRBJ1-5, with 12 bases matching TRBD1. With V trimmed by 4 bases and J by 11 bases, 6 bases remained unmatched. The CDR3 has 14 amino acids. In DNA, the CDR3 is TGTGCCAGCAGTTCGGTGGGACAGGGGGCCACCCAGCATTTT. Its protein is CASSSVGQGATQHF.

In its sample, this clonotype was seen a few times. V gene TRBV20-1 combines with J gene TRBJ2-1; D remains ambiguous. V shed 3 bases and J shed 0 bases, with 9 bases lying between them. The CDR3 contains 14 residues. Germline V gene data show CDR1 as DFQATT and CDR2 as SNEGSKA (reference sequence). CDR3 loop: CSASPSSSYNEQFF. As DNA, the CDR3 is TGCAGTGCTAGCCCCTCGAGCTCCTACAATGAGCAGTTCTTC.

This chain connects TRBV21-1 to TRBJ2-7. TRBV21-1 constitutes a pseudogene. CDR3 size: 14 residues. The CDR3 nucleotides are TGTGCCAGCAGCAAACCGGGGTACTCTTACGAGCAGTACTTC. This encodes CASSKPGYSYEQYF.

The rearrangement links TRBV29-1 to TRBJ2-1; 8 nucleotides align to TRBD2. Unmatched junction bases numbered 12, after V lost 3 bases and J lost 8 bases. Germline V gene lookup returns CDR1 SQVTM and CDR2 ANQGSEA. The CDR3 length is 15 residues. CDR3 sequence: CSVEGLAGTGDEQFF. The CDR3 bases are TGCAGCGTTGAGGGGCTAGCGGGCACCGGGGATGAGCAGTTCTTC.

The chain links TRBV27 to TRBJ2-1, with TRBD2 identical over 7 bases. The length of the CDR3 is 13 residues. Germline CDR1 and CDR2: MNHEY and SMNVEV (reference sequence). The V segment lost 5 bases and the J segment 8 bases; nucleotides outside the gene matches: 6. CDR3 protein: CASSPLGGDEQFF. DNA of the CDR3: TGTGCCAGCAGTCCGCTTGGGGGGGATGAGCAGTTCTTC.

The DNA for the CDR3 is TGCGCCAGCAGCTTTCGTCTAGCCAAAAACATTCAGTACTTC. Protein: CASSFRLAKNIQYF. This chain joins TRBV5-1 and TRBJ2-4; no definite D call. Germline V gives CDR1 SGHRS, CDR2 YFSETQ. The ends were cut back, 2 bases at V and 0 bases at J, with 6 bases in the middle. The CDR3 is made up of 14 amino acids.

The chain employs TRBV27 and TRBJ2-5, with D unclear. Germline CDR1 is MNHEY and CDR2 is SMNVEV (reference sequence). Trimming stripped 6 bases from V and 0 bases from J, with 17 bases between. The CDR3 sequence is 16 residues long. In DNA, the CDR3 is TGTGCCAGCAGACGAGGCAGCCAAAGATACCAAGAGACCCAGTACTTC. It is translated as CASRRGSQRYQETQYF.

The V gene is TRBV20-1, the J gene TRBJ2-5, with 7 bases fitting TRBD1. The end of the DNA is better explained by TRBJ2-7, so the J call may be wrong. The germline CDR1 and CDR2 sequences are DFQATT and SNEGSKA (reference sequence). CDR3 length: 15 residues. The CDR3 DNA follows: TGCAGTGCTAGACCCCATGACGGGACAGACTACGAGCAGTACTTC. Translated: CSARPHDGTDYEQYF.

This rearrangement joins TRBV7-8 to TRBJ2-3; D is ambiguous. Germline V gene data show CDR1 as SGHVS and CDR2 as FQNEAQ. Trimming took 0 bases from V and 8 from J, leaving 12 bases between them. The CDR3 is made up of 14 amino acids. CDR3: CASSLASTDGTQYF. CDR3 DNA: TGTGCCAGCAGCTTAGCCTCCACAGATGGTACGCAGTATTTT.

In this sample, this clonotype turned up a few times. Written as DNA, the CDR3 is TGTGCCATCAGTTCGGGCCACTATGGCTACACCTTC. This encodes CAISSGHYGYTF. J is TRBJ1-2 and V is TRBV10-3; no clear D. CDR3 length: 12 amino acids. V was cut by 5 bases and J by 3 bases, with 7 bases left in between. Germline V gene sequence: CDR1 ENHRY, CDR2 SYGVKD.

The J gene is TRBJ2-7, the V gene TRBV5-6, with D possibly TRBD2 on 5 matching bases. The CDR3 consists of 12 residues. Germline V CDR1 and CDR2: SGHDT, YYEEEE. Trimming took off 5 bases at V and 4 bases at J, with 10 bases between the two ends. CDR3 in DNA: TGTGCCAGCAGGAAAAGCGGATACGAGCAGTACTTC. This encodes CASRKSGYEQYF. The variable domain in full, completed from reference TRBV5-6 and TRBJ2-7, reads DAGVTQSPTHLIKTRGQQVTLRCSPKSGHDTVSWYQQALGQGPQFIFQYYEEEERQRGNFPDRFSGHQFPNYSSELNVNALLLGDSALYLCASRKSGYEQYFGPGTRLTVT.

This clonotype was seen more than once but under ten times. This chain joins TRBV20-1 and TRBJ2-3; D is unclear. This CDR3 region has 15 residues. Germline V gene lookup returns CDR1 DFQATT and CDR2 SNEGSKA (reference sequence). V lost 0 bases and J 0 bases, leaving 10 bases between the germline ends. This CDR3 reads CSAREGGPSTDTQYF. For the CDR3, the DNA is TGCAGTGCTAGAGAGGGCGGTCCGAGCACAGATACGCAGTATTTT.

V and J are TRBV25-1 and TRBJ2-7, with unresolved D. With 1 base removed from V and 0 bases from J, the gap between germline ends came to 13 bases. The CDR3 extends over 16 amino acids. Germline V gene sequence: CDR1 MGHDK, CDR2 SYGVNS. Here the CDR3 reads CASSELGGVGSYEQYF. CDR3 sequence (DNA): TGTGCCAGCAGTGAATTGGGTGGGGTCGGCTCCTACGAGCAGTACTTC.

The CDR3 nucleotides are TGCGCCAGCAGCTTGAGAGGGGCTAGCGGGATCAGGGAGCAGTACTTC. Translating it yields CASSLRGASGIREQYF. The gene calls are TRBV5-1 and TRBJ2-7; 9 nucleotides match TRBD2. The germline V gene has CDR1 SGHRS and CDR2 YFSETQ. The CDR3 is 16 amino acids. After removal of 1 base from V and 7 bases from J, the junction contained 12 bases not matched to a gene.

The J gene is TRBJ1-1, the V gene TRBV5-1, with a weak D call TRBD1 (6 bases). The V and J ends lost 3 bases and 5 bases respectively, with 11 bases between them. CDR3 length equals 13 residues. Germline V lookup: CDR1 SGHRS, CDR2 YFSETQ. The CDR3 region has the DNA TGCGCCAGCAGCTCGACAGGCAGAACTGAAGCTTTCTTT. Residues: CASSSTGRTEAFF.